Here is one T cell receptor (beta chain) with its context. The target of this receptor is not known. Per-nucleotide qualities are absent, and no much larger clonotype sits a single base away. The same CDR3 arises from other DNA sequences in this sample as well. The CDR3 regions of human TCRbeta chains were analyzed by immunosequencing. The source study handled its data this way. Repertoire TCRs were checked for matches against a reference library of SARS-CoV-2-specific TCRs that had been generated using the MIRA antigen-specificity platform. Breadth meant the fraction of unique TCRs that were SARS-CoV-2-associated, whereas depth meant the fraction of total T cells that were SARS-CoV-2-associated. Using the MIRA data, every spike-specific TCR was mapped to the spike region that the TCR reacted to and assigned to either a CD4 or a CD8 class. Log10-transformed breadth and depth values were compared by one-way ANOVA with Sidak's multiple comparisons tests. As stored in TCRdb, this immuneACCESS dataset retains in-frame rearrangements with V and J assigned. A fraction of the clones does not appear; measured against another copy, unresolved V genes explain less than half of the discrepancy, and the remainder lacks a known reason. The DNA gave D and trimming, while V, J and clone size come from that table. This sample lists 70,000 or so clones; about 91% were detected once. The top ten clonotypes cover around 21% of the sample.

A distance of 19 bases separates the germline ends of V and J, which lose 8 bases and 2 bases respectively. The germline V gene (reference sequence) gives CDR1 as LNHNV and CDR2 as YYDKDF. Inclusive of the bounding cysteine and phenylalanine, the CDR3 is 15 residues long. Just the 45-base CDR3 DNA is kept, in frame starting at base 1. According to the study, the label for this sample's time point signals: baseline before first vaccination. Vaccinee samples came from UK trials COV001 and COV002, including a single-blind randomized controlled phase 2/3 trial of AZD1222 (ChAdOx1 nCoV-19) in healthy adults. For TCRbeta chain sequencing, PBMC samples were collected from trial participants at day 0 and at day 28 after the second dose. These data are taken from a study of T cell responses to AZD1222 COVID-19 vaccine (dated by TCRdb to the early 2020s). Concerning the study at large: AZD1222 recipients whose second dose came at about 4 weeks and those whose second dose came at about 12 weeks were combined into one group, since spike-specific TCR depth and breadth did not differ between the two schedules. TCR sequencing was performed for roughly 250 trial participants, of whom 207 were given two doses of AZD1222 and 26 were given two doses of MenACWY control vaccine. Trial participants were enrolled by age into subgroups of 18-55, 56-69 and 70-plus years, and 148, 28 and 57 TCR-sequenced participants, respectively, were included in these subgroups.

What the authors observed across the whole study: CD4 TCRs associated with the vaccine covered the entire spike protein, and the dominant responses were in regions 160-218 and 743-854. Spike-specific TCR breadth and depth rose significantly after two AZD1222 doses compared with day 0 and with MenACWY recipients. Conclusions about previously exposed vaccinees are limited because only 5 or 6 AZD1222 recipients were SARS-CoV-2 seropositive at baseline. Reportedly, almost half of the unique spike-specific TCRs recognized epitopes lying outside the regions that are mutated in the B.1.351 and B.1.1.7 variants. Participants were mostly white British and included more females than males, and it was suggested by the authors that clonal diversity may have been underestimated. Because no day 14 peak-response samples were available, the repertoires could be characterized only after the peak T cell response. The 56-69-year group was small, and its depth increase did not reach significance, likely because of low power.

The sequence is built from TRBV15 and TRBJ2-7; the D region possibly corresponds to TRBD2 (7 bases align). The TCR sequence derives from an adult in good health. Sequenced here: peripheral blood, sampled on day 0 of AZD1222 vaccination. The DNA reads as follows: TGTGCCACCTGCTGGGGTGGGGGGGGCCCCTACGAGCAGTACTTC. This translates into CATCWGGGGPYEQYF. Here the CDR3 is joined to the reference TRBV15 and TRBJ2-7 genes, and the full variable domain is: DAMVIQNPRYQVTQFGKPVTLSCSQTLNHNVMYWYQQKSSQAPKLLFHYYDKDFNNEADTPDNFQSRRPNTSFCFLDIRSPGLGDTAMYLCATCWGGGGPYEQYFGPGTRLTVT.